The 22 T cell receptor beta chains reported below all come from one sample, sequenced in a study of early T cells in non-severe SARS-CoV-2 infection. TCRdb analysed the 5' RACE reads with MiXCR anew, one entry per CDR3 protein. The sample shows tens of thousands of distinct CDR3 sequences, over 11% of them seen only once. Specimen: whole blood. The receptors stem from an adult who was a healthcare worker with PCR-confirmed SARS-CoV-2 infection or an uninfected control (not recorded which).

This clonotype was counted at least ten times. V is TRBV10-1 and J is TRBJ1-1; a possible D gene is TRBD1 (5 bases). CDR3 length: 13 residues. V was pared by 6 bases and J by 0 bases, with 8 bases between. CDR1 and CDR2 from the germline V gene are WNHNN and SYGVQD (reference sequence). The CDR3 region has the DNA TGCGCCAGCAGCGACAGCTTGAACACTGAAGCTTTCTTT. Encoded protein: CASSDSLNTEAFF.

Many counts were recorded for this clonotype. This rearrangement joins TRBV18 to TRBJ2-4; maybe TRBD1 (6 bases). From germline, CDR1 is KGHSH and CDR2 LQKENI. The CDR3 has 15 amino acids. V lost 3 bases, J lost 6 bases, and 15 bases lay in between. CDR3 in amino acids: CASSPEDRLLNIQYF. CDR3 DNA: TGTGCCAGCTCACCGGAGGACAGACTACTAAACATTCAGTACTTC.

This clonotype was seen a few times. The V call is TRBV14, the J call TRBJ2-3; 8 positions agree with TRBD2. CDR1 is SGHDN and CDR2 is FVKESK in the germline V gene. The CDR3 contains 17 residues. Trimming at V came to 0 bases and at J to 1 base, leaving 6 bases not matched to a gene. As DNA, the CDR3 is TGTGCCAGCAGCCAAGATCGCGGGGGGTTTCGCACAGATACGCAGTATTTT. This codes for CASSQDRGGFRTDTQYF.

At least ten counts were recorded for this clonotype. The V gene is TRBV5-5, the J gene TRBJ2-1; tentative D call: TRBD1 (6 bases). The CDR3 sequence is 16 residues long. Germline V gene sequence: CDR1 SGHKS, CDR2 YYEKEE (reference sequence). Deletions cut 7 bases from V and 3 bases from J, with 20 bases between. The CDR3: CASGDLRTADYNEQFF. The CDR3, as DNA: TGTGCCAGCGGCGATCTTAGGACAGCGGACTACAATGAGCAGTTCTTC.

This clonotype has ten or more counts. The junction differs from germline at one of its ends, possibly a read error. This chain connects TRBV7-7 to TRBJ2-1; 8 positions agree with TRBD2. The germline V gene encodes CDR1 SSHAT and CDR2 FNYEAQ (reference sequence). There are 17 residues in the CDR3. CDR3 sequence (DNA): TGTGCTAGCAGCCTGGAATCCGGGACTAGAGCTCCCCATGAGCAGTTCTTC. Translated: CASSLESGTRAPHEQFF. Based on the CDR3 plus reference TRBV7-7 and TRBJ2-1, the full variable domain is GAGVSQSPRYKVTKRGQDVTLRCDPISSHATLYWYQQALGQGPEFLTYFNYEAQPDKSGLPSDRFSAERPEGSISTLTIQRTEQRDSAMYRCASSLESGTRAPHEQFFGPGTRLTVL.

This clonotype was observed a few times. The chain employs TRBV18 and TRBJ1-5; D is ambiguous. The CDR3 spans 15 residues. V shed 4 bases and J shed 2 bases, with 12 bases lying between them. Per the germline V gene, CDR1 is KGHSH and CDR2 is LQKENI. This chain's CDR3 is CASSLNAGGNQPQHF. CDR3 coding DNA: TGTGCCAGCTCACTAAACGCTGGGGGCAATCAGCCCCAGCATTTT.

The gene calls are TRBV21-1 and TRBJ2-7; TRBD2 reflects the table's D call only, with no check against the DNA. TRBV21-1 is recorded as a pseudogene. This CDR3 region has 15 residues. This CDR3 reads CASSKEGRSSYEQYF. The CDR3 region has the DNA TGTGCCAGCAGCAAAGAGGGCAGGAGCTCCTACGAGCAGTACTTC.

This clonotype was seen many times. The V gene is TRBV10-3, the J gene TRBJ2-4; D gene ambiguous. Germline CDR1 reads ENHRY; CDR2 reads SYGVKD. V lost 0 bases and J 5 bases, leaving 5 bases between the germline ends. This CDR3 has 13 residues. The CDR3 DNA follows: TGTGCCATCAGTGAGTCCAACGAAAACATTCAGTACTTC. This encodes CAISESNENIQYF.

In this sample, this clonotype turned up many times. This sequence joins TRBV20-1 and TRBJ2-5; 9 nucleotides align to TRBD1. This CDR3 spans 14 amino acids. Germline trimming cut 6 bases from V and 6 bases from J; bases unmatched to any gene: 11. CDR1 is DFQATT and CDR2 is SNEGSKA in the germline V gene (reference sequence). The CDR3 DNA sequence: TGCAGTGCGGACCGGGACAGGGATGCGCAGACCCAGTACTTC. Its translation: CSADRDRDAQTQYF.

The CDR3, as DNA: TGTGCCAGCAGCTTAGGCGGGACAGGGTACACAGATACGCAGTATTTT. Translation: CASSLGGTGYTDTQYF. This rearrangement joins TRBV7-2 to TRBJ2-3, with 9 bases lining up with TRBD1. Looked up from germline, CDR1 is SGHTA and CDR2 is FQGNSA. V shed 1 base and J 2 bases; nucleotides not matched to a gene: 4. This CDR3 contains 16 residues.

In the case of this clonotype: An end of the junction does not agree with germline; a read error may underlie this. The chain couples TRBV20-1 to TRBJ2-6; D remains unclear. From germline, CDR1 is DFQATT and CDR2 SNEGSKA (reference sequence). The CDR3 spans 14 residues. The CDR3 region has the DNA TGCGGTGCTAGAGATAATGGCGGGGCCAACGTCCTGACTTTC. This encodes CGARDNGGANVLTF.

This clonotype appeared many times. The V and J genes are TRBV7-3 and TRBJ2-1; TRBD2 might be the D (5 bases). Germline values: CDR1 SGHTA, CDR2 FQGTGA. V lost 3 bases and J lost 3, with 12 bases in between. CDR3 length: 15 residues. Written as DNA, the CDR3 is TGTGCCAGCAGCTTCGACCTTCGGGGCTACAATGAGCAGTTCTTC. Translated, it gives CASSFDLRGYNEQFF.

Ten or more counts support this clonotype. The V and J genes are TRBV21-1 and TRBJ2-1; TRBD2 is the table's D call and was not checked against the DNA. TRBV21-1 is reported as a pseudogene. This CDR3 spans 16 amino acids. The CDR3 nucleotides are TGTGCCAGCACTACGAGGGTTGGACGCTCCTACAATGAGCAGTTCTTC. This translates into CASTTRVGRSYNEQFF.

The chain combines TRBV11-2 with TRBJ2-1; possibly TRBD2 for D (6 bases). The V end was cut by 5 bases, the J end by 6 bases, with 17 bases between. The CDR3 is 15 residues long. Germline CDR1 and CDR2: SGHAT and FQNNGV. This chain's CDR3 is CASSPYAGTSNEQFF. DNA of the CDR3: TGTGCCAGCAGCCCATACGCCGGGACTTCCAATGAGCAGTTCTTC.

This clonotype was recorded many times. The chain has TRBV20-1 and TRBJ1-1, with a possible D match to TRBD1 (6 bases). This CDR3 comprises 10 residues. CDR1 and CDR2 (germline): DFQATT, SNEGSKA (reference sequence). V was clipped by 6 bases and J by 6 bases, with 8 bases between them. The CDR3 is CSAWGPEAFF. In DNA, the CDR3 is TGCAGTGCCTGGGGGCCTGAAGCTTTCTTT.

This clonotype was seen at least ten times. CDR3 region: CASSIQLQETQYF. In DNA form, the CDR3 reads TGTGCCAGTAGTATACAACTTCAAGAGACCCAGTACTTC. This chain connects TRBV19 to TRBJ2-5; D gene unclear. Trimming removed 2 bases at V and 2 bases at J, with 6 bases between. The CDR3 covers 13 residues. Germline CDR1 reads LNHDA; CDR2 reads SQIVND (reference sequence).

Here the CDR3 DNA reads TGTGCCATCAACCAAAAAGGGACTAGCGGGAGGTCGGACGAGCAGTACTTC. Protein: CAINQKGTSGRSDEQYF. The chain recombines TRBV10-3 with TRBJ2-7, with 15 bases matching TRBD2. The germline CDR1 and CDR2 sequences are ENHRY and SYGVKD. V shed 7 bases and J 5 bases; nucleotides not matched to a gene: 12. The CDR3 is 17 amino acids.

This clonotype occurred many times. The rearrangement joins TRBV20-1 to TRBJ2-7; D is perhaps TRBD2 (5 bases). The length of the CDR3 is 14 residues. CDR1 is DFQATT, CDR2 SNEGSKA, per germline (reference sequence). With 0 bases removed from V and 0 bases from J, the gap between germline ends came to 9 bases. CDR3 sequence reads: CSARDDYHSYEQYF. Here the CDR3 DNA reads TGCAGTGCTAGAGATGACTACCACTCCTACGAGCAGTACTTC.

This clonotype was counted only a few times. The chain carries TRBV20-1 and TRBJ2-3, with D unresolved. Trimming pared 5 bases from V and 0 bases from J, leaving 12 bases between. The CDR3 runs 14 residues. Per the germline V gene, CDR1 is DFQATT and CDR2 is SNEGSKA (reference sequence). CDR3 sequence (DNA): TGCAGTGCTCTCTCCGGCGGTAGCACAGATACGCAGTATTTT. Protein product: CSALSGGSTDTQYF.

This clonotype has a handful of counts. The chain uses TRBV12-3 or TRBV12-4 and TRBJ2-3; TRBD2 aligns across 7 bases. The CDR3 is made up of 14 amino acids. Trimming took 4 bases from V and 4 from J; bases not matched to a gene: 5. The CDR3 protein is CASSWEGWADTQYF. The DNA for the CDR3 is TGTGCCAGCAGTTGGGAGGGATGGGCAGATACGCAGTATTTT.

This chain connects TRBV28 to TRBJ2-1, with no clear D. V lost 6 bases and J 8 bases, leaving 11 bases between the germline ends. The CDR3 loop spans 12 amino acids. The germline CDR1 and CDR2 sequences are MDHEN and SYDVKM. This chain's CDR3 is CASSYTPDEQFF. In DNA, the CDR3 is TGTGCCAGCAGCTACACCCCAGATGAGCAGTTCTTC.

The rearrangement links TRBV20-1 to TRBJ1-3; D possibly corresponds to TRBD1 (6 bases). V dropped 2 bases and J dropped 6 bases, with 14 bases sitting between them. Germline loops: CDR1 DFQATT, CDR2 SNEGSKA (reference sequence). The CDR3 is 14 amino acids. As DNA, the CDR3 is TGCAGTGCTAGAACAGGGAGGCCTGAAAACACCATATATTTT. Translated, it gives CSARTGRPENTIYF.